Below, 27 T cell receptor beta chains from the same sample are listed, as sequenced in a study of post-analysis software for immune sequencing data. Findings and limits, study-wide: The study found TRBV5-6, TRBV5-1 and TRBV20-1 among five or six TRBV segments more frequent in patients than controls.

Their antigens are not known. Unique molecular identifiers were present in the TCR beta cDNA libraries. TCRdb re-analysed the PCR reads in MiXCR, keeping a single row per CDR3 protein. The sample records about 210,000 distinct CDR3 sequences, over 25% being singletons. The sequencing sample was made of blood. The source is a girl aged 2-17 years with multiple sclerosis.

This clonotype was counted between two and nine times. This chain uses TRBV6-5 with TRBJ2-7; D is uncertain. The CDR3 extends over 12 amino acids. Deletions cut 0 bases from V and 7 bases from J, with 7 bases between. In germline, CDR1 is MNHEY, CDR2 SVGAGI. CDR3 nucleotide sequence: TGTGCCAGCAGTTACTCGACTGGGGAGCAGTACTTC. Translation: CASSYSTGEQYF.

V gene TRBV6-5 combines with J gene TRBJ2-7, with 7 positions matching TRBD2. V shed 6 bases, J shed 2 bases, and the junction held 7 bases outside the gene matches. CDR3 length equals 14 residues. Germline V gives CDR1 MNHEY, CDR2 SVGAGI. DNA for the CDR3: TGTGCCAGCAGCCAACCCCGGGGGGCCTACGAGCAGTACTTC. It yields the protein CASSQPRGAYEQYF.

This clonotype turned up a few times. The chain couples TRBV28 to TRBJ2-1, with TRBD2 matching 9 bases. This CDR3 region has 17 residues. Germline trimming cut 5 bases from V and 2 bases from J; bases unmatched to any gene: 10. CDR1 and CDR2 from the germline V gene are MDHEN and SYDVKM. The CDR3 sequence is CASSPRLAASPYNEQFF. In nucleotides, the CDR3 is TGTGCCAGCAGTCCGAGACTAGCGGCTAGCCCCTACAATGAGCAGTTCTTC. Based on the CDR3 plus reference TRBV28 and TRBJ2-1, the full variable domain is DVKVTQSSRYLVKRTGEKVFLECVQDMDHENMFWYRQDPGLGLRLIYFSYDVKMKEKGDIPEGYSVSREKKERFSLILESASTNQTSMYLCASSPRLAASPYNEQFFGPGTRLTVL.

The J gene is TRBJ1-5, the V gene TRBV29-1; D not certain. Germline-derived CDR1 and CDR2 are SQVTM and ANQGSEA. The CDR3 runs to 16 residues. Trimming cost V 5 bases and J 4 bases, with 21 bases left between them. The CDR3 sequence is CSVPWGGKELNQPQHF. CDR3 bases: TGCAGCGTTCCCTGGGGAGGGAAGGAATTGAATCAGCCCCAGCATTTT.

Remarks on this clonotype: With a much larger clone just one base away, this may be a read error. The chain carries TRBV10-2 and TRBJ2-7, with D perhaps TRBD2 (5 bases). CDR1 and CDR2 (germline): WSHSY, SAAADI. CDR3 size: 14 residues. Trimming removed 1 base from V and 2 bases from J, with 9 bases in between. Here the CDR3 reads CASSEWQEAYEQYF. The CDR3 nucleotides are TGCGCCAGCAGTGAGTGGCAGGAGGCCTACGAGCAGTACTTC.

Turning to this clonotype: A much bigger clone sits one base away, suggesting this may be a read error. The chain is built from TRBV15 and TRBJ2-5, with D possibly matching TRBD1 (6 bases). CDR1 and CDR2 (germline): LNHNV, YYDKDF (reference sequence). There are 15 residues in the CDR3. The chain's CDR3 is CAASRGTFQGETQYF. The CDR3 bases are TGTGCCGCCAGCAGAGGGACATTCCAAGGCGAGACCCAGTACTTC.

This clonotype was counted at least ten times. The V call is TRBV29-1, the J call TRBJ1-1; TRBD1 might be the D (5 bases). Per germline, CDR1 SQVTM and CDR2 ANQGSEA. This CDR3 has 12 amino acids. The V gene lost 4 bases and the J gene lost 11 bases, with 17 bases spanning the gap. CDR3 sequence: CSVGSGDGRAFF. The CDR3 coding sequence is TGCAGCGTTGGATCCGGGGACGGACGGGCTTTCTTT.

This clonotype was seen once. The V gene is TRBV6-5, the J gene TRBJ2-5, with D possibly being TRBD1 (6 bases). Between the trimmed V and J ends, which lost 4 bases and 2 bases, there was a span of 11 bases. The CDR3 is 14 residues long. Germline CDR1 MNHEY, CDR2 SVGAGI. The CDR3 protein is CASSFNGQQETQYF. The CDR3 region has the DNA TGTGCCAGCAGTTTTAACGGACAGCAAGAGACCCAGTACTTC.

There are a few counts of this clonotype. In DNA, the CDR3 is TGTGCCAGCAGCTACGACACACGCTATGGCTACACCTTC. It is translated as CASSYDTRYGYTF. The V gene is TRBV7-6, the J gene TRBJ1-2; D call uncertain. Between the trimmed V and J ends, which lost 4 bases and 4 bases, there was a span of 10 bases. CDR1 is SGHVS and CDR2 is FNYEAQ in the germline V gene. The CDR3 has 13 amino acids.

The genes are TRBV9 and TRBJ2-1; 7 bases agree with TRBD1. The germline gives CDR1 SGDLS, CDR2 YYNGEE. The CDR3 is 15 amino acids. Trimming took 0 bases from V and 4 from J; bases not matched to a gene: 4. Written as DNA, the CDR3 is TGTGCCAGCAGCGTAGCTGGGACAGCTTACAATGAGCAGTTCTTC. Translating it yields CASSVAGTAYNEQFF.

A note on this clonotype: The junction departs from the called germline gene at one end, perhaps through a read error. V usage is TRBV27 and J usage is TRBJ1-5, with D perhaps matching TRBD1 (6 bases). The CDR3 sequence is 14 residues long. Germline loops: CDR1 MNHEY, CDR2 SMNVEV (reference sequence). The CDR3 loop is CASRATGSSQPQHF. The CDR3 DNA sequence: TGTGCCAGCAGGGCGACAGGTAGCAGTCAGCCCCAGCATTTT.

This clonotype was detected only a few times. This chain joins TRBV20-1 and TRBJ1-5; 9 positions agree with TRBD1. The CDR3 is 15 residues long. Unmatched junction bases numbered 2, after V lost 0 bases and J lost 2 bases. CDR1 is DFQATT, CDR2 SNEGSKA, per germline (reference sequence). The CDR3 region is CSARDRTGGNQPQHF. CDR3 sequence (DNA): TGCAGTGCTAGAGATCGGACAGGGGGCAATCAGCCCCAGCATTTT.

This clonotype was seen a few times. One end of the junction varies from germline; a read error may be responsible. This rearrangement joins TRBV5-1 to TRBJ2-5, with D possibly being TRBD2 (5 bases). Germline V lookup: CDR1 SGHRS, CDR2 YFSETQ. CDR3 length: 16 amino acids. CDR3 protein: CASSLAGMGVQETRYF. In DNA form, the CDR3 reads TGCGCCAGCAGCTTGGCGGGGATGGGAGTCCAAGAGACCCGGTACTTC.

To note about this clonotype: A much bigger clone sits one base away, suggesting this may be a read error. V gene TRBV7-2 combines with J gene TRBJ2-1; D might be TRBD1 or TRBD2, each matching 6 bases. The CDR3 length is 12 residues. Trimming took off 3 bases at V and 13 bases at J, with 13 bases between the two ends. Germline lookup yields CDR1 SGHTA and CDR2 FQGNSA. CDR3 protein: CASSFRGDIQFF. Written as DNA, the CDR3 is TGTGCCAGCAGCTTTAGGGGGGACATCCAGTTCTTC.

Remarks on this clonotype: The junction differs from germline at one of its ends, possibly a read error. This rearrangement joins TRBV12-3 or TRBV12-4 to TRBJ1-4; D remains ambiguous. The CDR3 totals 13 residues. The CDR3 nucleotides read TGTACCAGCCCCGTTGGAACTAATGAAAAACTGTTTTTT. Translated: CTSPVGTNEKLFF.

The CDR3 spells CASSLEIDRSGYTF. In nucleotides, the CDR3 is TGTGCCAGCAGCTTAGAGATCGACAGGTCAGGCTACACCTTC. The rearrangement links TRBV7-9 to TRBJ1-2, with D possibly being TRBD1 (6 bases). The germline V gene encodes CDR1 SEHNR and CDR2 FQNEAQ (reference sequence). Trimming cost V 1 base and J 8 bases, with 14 bases left between them. The CDR3 covers 14 residues.

This chain links TRBV4-1 with TRBJ2-1; perhaps TRBD2 as D (5 bases). The length of the CDR3 is 12 residues. Trimming removed 4 bases at V and 10 bases at J, with 11 bases between. Germline assignment: CDR1 MGHRA and CDR2 YSYEKL. The CDR3, as DNA: TGCGCCAGCAGCCCAAGGGCGGGCGAGCAGTTCTTC. It encodes CASSPRAGEQFF.

The rearrangement links TRBV7-9 to TRBJ2-3; D call uncertain. In germline, CDR1 is SEHNR, CDR2 FQNEAQ (reference sequence). The CDR3 is 13 residues long. The CDR3 spells CAIPVRSADTQYF. In nucleotides, the CDR3 is TGTGCGATCCCGGTCAGGTCCGCAGATACGCAGTATTTT.

V usage is TRBV5-1 and J usage is TRBJ1-1; D is perhaps TRBD1 (5 bases). The CDR3 is made up of 13 amino acids. V lost 5 bases and J 3 bases, leaving 11 bases between the germline ends. Per germline, CDR1 SGHRS and CDR2 YFSETQ. The CDR3 loop reads CASSYGGDTEAFF. CDR3 coding DNA: TGCGCCAGCAGTTATGGGGGGGACACTGAAGCTTTCTTT.

This clonotype has a handful of counts. This rearrangement joins TRBV7-6 to TRBJ2-5; D is tentatively TRBD1 or TRBD2 (5 bases each). The CDR3 totals 16 residues. The germline V and J ends were trimmed by 5 bases and 11 bases, with 27 bases remaining between them. Germline V gene sequence: CDR1 SGHVS, CDR2 FNYEAQ. CDR3 amino acids: CASSREGAGYYNEQYF. CDR3 nucleotides: TGTGCCAGCAGCCGGGAAGGGGCCGGGTATTACAATGAGCAGTACTTC.

This clonotype was recorded at least ten times. The chain is built from TRBV4-1 and TRBJ2-3, with D hard to call. Deletions cut 1 base from V and 5 bases from J, with 7 bases between. Germline values: CDR1 MGHRA, CDR2 YSYEKL. The CDR3 contains 13 residues. This chain's CDR3 is CASSQVGGDTQYF. For the CDR3, the DNA is TGCGCCAGCAGCCAAGTCGGCGGAGATACGCAGTATTTT.

In this sample, this clonotype turned up a few times. V usage is TRBV12-3 or TRBV12-4 and J usage is TRBJ2-1; maybe TRBD2 (5 bases). Trimming took off 4 bases at V and 1 base at J, with 14 bases between the two ends. The CDR3 extends over 16 amino acids. CDR3 residues: CASSSLASRSYNEQFF. The CDR3 nucleotides read TGTGCCAGCAGTTCCTTGGCTAGCCGTTCCTACAATGAGCAGTTCTTC.

J is TRBJ2-7 and V is TRBV25-1; possibly TRBD1 or TRBD2 for D (5 bases each). Germline V lookup: CDR1 MGHDK, CDR2 SYGVNS. The CDR3 consists of 12 residues. The germline V and J ends were trimmed by 4 bases and 6 bases, with 10 bases remaining between them. The CDR3 region is CASSAPGTEQYF. In DNA form, the CDR3 reads TGTGCCAGCAGTGCCCCAGGGACCGAGCAGTACTTC.

This clonotype turned up a few times. The chain combines TRBV18 with TRBJ2-7, with 10 positions matching TRBD2. V was pared by 3 bases and J by 1 base, with 3 bases of the junction left unmatched. The CDR3 covers 15 residues. From germline, CDR1 is KGHSH and CDR2 LQKENI. The chain's CDR3 is CASSPTSGSSYEQYF. The CDR3 nucleotides read TGTGCCAGCTCACCGACTAGCGGGTCATCCTACGAGCAGTACTTC.

Of note for this clonotype: Since a much larger clone is just one base distant, this may be a read error. The V and J genes are TRBV2 and TRBJ2-1; TRBD1 agrees at 11 bases. The closer fit of TRBJ2-7 to the DNA end suggests the J call may be wrong. The CDR3 is 14 amino acids. Germline CDR1 reads SNHLY; CDR2 reads FYNNEI. CDR3 nucleotides: TGTGCCAGCAGTGGGACAGGGGGCAAGAGGGAGCAGTACTTC. Amino acid sequence: CASSGTGGKREQYF.

In this sample, this clonotype turned up a few times. This rearrangement joins TRBV14 to TRBJ2-5; D tentatively fits TRBD1 or TRBD2 (5 bases each). The J call may be faulty, since TRBJ2-7 better matches the DNA end. There are 14 residues in the CDR3. Per the germline V gene, CDR1 is SGHDN and CDR2 is FVKESK. CDR3 sequence: CASSRQIGNYEQYF. The CDR3 DNA follows: TGTGCCAGCAGCAGACAGATCGGGAACTACGAGCAGTACTTC.

This clonotype was seen many times. The chain combines TRBV29-1 with TRBJ1-2; a possible D gene is TRBD1 (5 bases). Germline CDR1 is SQVTM and CDR2 is ANQGSEA. The CDR3 runs to 13 residues. Trimming removed 4 bases at V and 2 bases at J, with 11 bases between. CDR3 in DNA: TGCAGCGTTGCCCGGGGGGGAAACTATGGCTACACCTTC. Translating it yields CSVARGGNYGYTF.